A single sample gave rise to the 10 T cell receptor beta chains below, sequenced in a study of blood T cell repertoires in COVID-19. Sequencing was performed with immunoSEQ multiplex PCR; in TCRdb, only in-frame clones are kept and a portion is missing. Of 390,000 or so clones detected, roughly nine tenths appear once; the ten largest clones hold 3%. Sequencing used peripheral blood. Every receptor here comes from a young woman with COVID-19, enrolled during active disease.

The V gene is TRBV2, the J gene TRBJ1-2; 9 bases agree with TRBD1. This CDR3 comprises 14 residues. Trimming at V came to 3 bases and at J to 6 bases, leaving 5 bases not matched to a gene. Germline CDR1 reads SNHLY; CDR2 reads FYNNEI. This CDR3 reads CASSDDRGYNGYTF. In DNA, the CDR3 is TGTGCCAGCAGTGATGACAGGGGGTACAATGGCTACACCTTC.

This chain connects TRBV11-2 to TRBJ1-1, with D maybe TRBD1 (5 bases). This CDR3 has 14 residues. The ends were cut back, 6 bases at V and 5 bases at J, with 16 bases in the middle. Germline lookup yields CDR1 SGHAT and CDR2 FQNNGV. As DNA, the CDR3 is TGTGCCAGCAGTTCCGGTAGGCGGGGGACTGAAGCTTTCTTT. Translation gives CASSSGRRGTEAFF.

The V gene is TRBV6-5, the J gene TRBJ2-7, with 9 bases fitting TRBD1. Germline-derived CDR1 and CDR2 are MNHEY and SVGAGI. The trim removed 6 bases at V and 3 bases at J, leaving 6 bases unmatched. CDR3 length equals 14 residues. The CDR3 is CASRLGTGYYEQYF. The CDR3 nucleotides read TGTGCCAGCAGACTCGGGACAGGGTACTACGAGCAGTACTTC.

The V and J genes are TRBV4-2 and TRBJ2-7, with 7 bases identical to TRBD1. The CDR3 sequence is 19 residues long. CDR1 and CDR2 (germline): LGHNA, YNFKEQ. V shed 0 bases, J shed 1 base, and the junction held 15 bases outside the gene matches. The CDR3 region is CASSQEEWDRETESYEQYF. CDR3 in DNA: TGTGCCAGCAGCCAAGAGGAATGGGACAGAGAAACTGAATCCTACGAGCAGTACTTC.

This chain uses TRBV10-3 with TRBJ2-2; 7 bases align to TRBD1. V dropped 4 bases and J dropped 2; count of bases not matched to a gene: 4. CDR3 size: 15 residues. Germline CDR1 reads ENHRY; CDR2 reads SYGVKD. CDR3 in amino acids: CAISGQGSNTGELFF. The CDR3 DNA sequence: TGTGCCATCAGTGGACAGGGTAGTAACACCGGGGAGCTGTTTTTT.

This chain uses TRBV5-8 with TRBJ1-2; a possible D gene is TRBD1 (6 bases). Per germline, CDR1 SGHTS and CDR2 YDEGEE. The V end was cut by 0 bases, the J end by 8 bases, with 11 bases between. The CDR3 is made up of 13 amino acids. CDR3 DNA sequence: TGTGCCAGCAGCTTGGCGGCAGGGGTGGGCTACACCTTC. This codes for CASSLAAGVGYTF.

The J gene is TRBJ2-5, the V gene TRBV4-1; 8 bases are shared with TRBD1. Germline trimming cut 3 bases from V and 4 bases from J; bases unmatched to any gene: 4. Germline lookup yields CDR1 MGHRA and CDR2 YSYEKL. The CDR3 contains 14 residues. The DNA for the CDR3 is TGCGCCAGCAGCCATCGGCAGGGGGCAGAGACCCAGTACTTC. It translates to CASSHRQGAETQYF.

The chain joins TRBV7-6 to TRBJ1-1, with 9 nucleotides matching TRBD1. The CDR3 covers 17 residues. The junction had 14 bases not matched to a gene; V was cut back by 4 bases and J by 5 bases. Germline lookup yields CDR1 SGHVS and CDR2 FNYEAQ. The CDR3 DNA is TGTGCCAGCAGCTCCCAAGTCCCGACAGGGGGGGAGACTGAAGCTTTCTTT. Protein sequence: CASSSQVPTGGETEAFF.

The CDR3 is CASSSGTEPTGELFF. CDR3 DNA sequence: TGTGCCAGCAGCTCCGGGACAGAACCTACCGGGGAGCTGTTTTTT. The chain uses TRBV5-4 and TRBJ2-2; TRBD1 matches 7 bases. The CDR3 extends over 15 amino acids. Germline V gene sequence: CDR1 SGHNT, CDR2 YYREEE (reference sequence). V was pared by 3 bases and J by 5 bases, with 7 bases of the junction left unmatched.

This sequence joins TRBV5-1 and TRBJ2-4, with 7 bases identical to TRBD2. Losses at the gene ends were 3 bases for V and 3 bases for J; bases not matched to a gene: 3. The CDR3 has 14 amino acids. Germline V gene sequence: CDR1 SGHRS, CDR2 YFSETQ. The CDR3 DNA reads TGCGCCAGCAGCTCGGGAGGACGCAAAAACATTCAGTACTTC. This translates into CASSSGGRKNIQYF.